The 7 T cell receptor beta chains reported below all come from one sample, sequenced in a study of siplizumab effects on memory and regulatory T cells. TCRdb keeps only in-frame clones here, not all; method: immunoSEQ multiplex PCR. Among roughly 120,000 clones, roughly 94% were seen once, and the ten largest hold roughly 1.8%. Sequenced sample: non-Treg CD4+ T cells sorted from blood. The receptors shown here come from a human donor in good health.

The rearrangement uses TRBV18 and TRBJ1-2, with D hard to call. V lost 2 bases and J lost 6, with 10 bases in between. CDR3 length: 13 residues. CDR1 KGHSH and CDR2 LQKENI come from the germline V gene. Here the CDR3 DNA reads TGTGCCAGCTCACCAAGGTTCGAGAATGGCTACACCTTC. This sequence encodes CASSPRFENGYTF.

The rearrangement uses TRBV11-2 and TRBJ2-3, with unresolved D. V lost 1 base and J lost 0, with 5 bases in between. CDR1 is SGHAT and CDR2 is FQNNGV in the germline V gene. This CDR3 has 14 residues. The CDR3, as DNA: TGTGCCAGCAGCTTAGGCAGGAGCACAGATACGCAGTATTTT. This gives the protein CASSLGRSTDTQYF. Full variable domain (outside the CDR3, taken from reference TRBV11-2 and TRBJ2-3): EAGVAQSPRYKIIEKRQSVAFWCNPISGHATLYWYQQILGQGPKLLIQFQNNGVVDDSQLPKDRFSAERLKGVDSTLKIQPAKLEDSAVYLCASSLGRSTDTQYFGPGTRLTVL.

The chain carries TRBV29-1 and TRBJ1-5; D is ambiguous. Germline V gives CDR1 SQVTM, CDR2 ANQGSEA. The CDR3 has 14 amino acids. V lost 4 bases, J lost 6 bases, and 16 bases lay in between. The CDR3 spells CSVGTEGVGQPQHF. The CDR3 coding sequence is TGCAGCGTTGGTACCGAGGGCGTCGGTCAGCCCCAGCATTTT.

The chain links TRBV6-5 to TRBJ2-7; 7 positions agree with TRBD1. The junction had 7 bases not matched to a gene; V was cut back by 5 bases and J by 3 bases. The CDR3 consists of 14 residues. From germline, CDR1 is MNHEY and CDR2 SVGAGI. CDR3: CASSQDRRNYEQYF. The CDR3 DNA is TGTGCCAGCAGTCAGGACAGGAGAAACTACGAGCAGTACTTC.

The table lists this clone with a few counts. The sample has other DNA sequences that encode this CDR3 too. The CDR3 nucleotides are TGCGCCAGCAGCTCTGGACAGCCGAACACTGAAGCTTTCTTT. Translating it yields CASSSGQPNTEAFF. The chain recombines TRBV5-1 with TRBJ1-1; possibly TRBD1 for D (6 bases). Trimming pared 3 bases from V and 1 base from J, leaving 10 bases between. Germline lookup yields CDR1 SGHRS and CDR2 YFSETQ. This CDR3 comprises 14 residues.

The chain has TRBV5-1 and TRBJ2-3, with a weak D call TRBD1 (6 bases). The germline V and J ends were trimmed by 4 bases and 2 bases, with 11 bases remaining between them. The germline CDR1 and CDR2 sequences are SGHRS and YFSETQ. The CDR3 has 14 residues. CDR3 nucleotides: TGCGCCAGCAGCACCGGACAGAACACAGATACGCAGTATTTT. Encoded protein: CASSTGQNTDTQYF.

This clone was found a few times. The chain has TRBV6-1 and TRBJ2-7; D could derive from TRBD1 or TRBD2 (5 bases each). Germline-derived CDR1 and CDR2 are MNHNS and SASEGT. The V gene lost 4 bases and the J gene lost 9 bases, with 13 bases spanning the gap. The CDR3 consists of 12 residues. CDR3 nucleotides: TGTGCCAGCAGTGTCACCAGGGAGTTGCAGTACTTC. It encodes CASSVTRELQYF.